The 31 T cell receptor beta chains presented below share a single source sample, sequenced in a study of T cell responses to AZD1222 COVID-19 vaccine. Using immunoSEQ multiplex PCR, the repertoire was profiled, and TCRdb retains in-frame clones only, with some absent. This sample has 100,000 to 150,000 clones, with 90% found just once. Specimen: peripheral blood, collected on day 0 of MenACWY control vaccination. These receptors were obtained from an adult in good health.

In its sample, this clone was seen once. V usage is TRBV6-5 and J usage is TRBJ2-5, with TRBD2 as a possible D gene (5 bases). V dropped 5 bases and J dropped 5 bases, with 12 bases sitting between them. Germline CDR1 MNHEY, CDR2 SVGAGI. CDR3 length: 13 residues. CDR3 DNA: TGTGCCAGCAGTCGGGGTTGGGTGGAGACCCAGTACTTC. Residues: CASSRGWVETQYF.

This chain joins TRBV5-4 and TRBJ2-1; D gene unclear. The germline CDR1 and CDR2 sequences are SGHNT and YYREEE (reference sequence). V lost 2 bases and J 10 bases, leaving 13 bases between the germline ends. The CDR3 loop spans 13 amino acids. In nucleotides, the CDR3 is TGTGCCAGCAGCTTAGGACCACTGAGCGAGCAGTTCTTC. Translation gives CASSLGPLSEQFF. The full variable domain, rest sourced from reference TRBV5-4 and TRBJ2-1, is ETGVTQSPTHLIKTRGQQVTLRCSSQSGHNTVSWYQQALGQGPQFIFQYYREEENGRGNFPPRFSGLQFPNYSSELNVNALELDDSALYLCASSLGPLSEQFFGPGTRLTVL.

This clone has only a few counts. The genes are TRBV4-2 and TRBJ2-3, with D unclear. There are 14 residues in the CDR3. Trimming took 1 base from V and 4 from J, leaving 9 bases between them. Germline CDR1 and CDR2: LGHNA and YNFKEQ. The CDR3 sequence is CASSQGQAPDTQYF. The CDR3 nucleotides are TGTGCCAGCAGCCAAGGTCAGGCCCCAGATACGCAGTATTTT.

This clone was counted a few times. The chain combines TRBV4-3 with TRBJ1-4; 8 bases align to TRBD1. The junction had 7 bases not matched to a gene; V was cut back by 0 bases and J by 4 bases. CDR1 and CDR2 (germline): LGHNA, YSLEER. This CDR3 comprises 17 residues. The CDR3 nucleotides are TGCGCCAGCAGCCAAGATCCTCAGGGGGCGGGTAATGAAAAACTGTTTTTT. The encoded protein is CASSQDPQGAGNEKLFF.

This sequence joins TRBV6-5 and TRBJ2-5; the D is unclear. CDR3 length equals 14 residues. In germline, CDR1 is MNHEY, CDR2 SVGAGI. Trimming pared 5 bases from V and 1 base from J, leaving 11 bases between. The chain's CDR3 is CASSTLGFQETQYF. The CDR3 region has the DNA TGTGCCAGCAGTACCTTGGGGTTCCAAGAGACCCAGTACTTC.

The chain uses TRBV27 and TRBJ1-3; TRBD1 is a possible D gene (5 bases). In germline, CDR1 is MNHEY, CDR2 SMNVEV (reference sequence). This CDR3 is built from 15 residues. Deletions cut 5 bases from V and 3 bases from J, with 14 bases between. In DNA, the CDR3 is TGTGCCAGCAGTCCCGGACATTCGATTGGAAACACCATATATTTT. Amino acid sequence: CASSPGHSIGNTIYF.

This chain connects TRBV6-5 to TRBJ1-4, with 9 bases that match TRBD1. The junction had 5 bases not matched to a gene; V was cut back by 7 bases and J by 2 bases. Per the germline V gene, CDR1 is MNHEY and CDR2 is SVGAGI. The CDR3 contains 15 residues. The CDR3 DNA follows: TGTGCCAGCAATGGACAGGGGACGACTAATGAAAAACTGTTTTTT. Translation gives CASNGQGTTNEKLFF.

CDR3 nucleotides: TGTGCCACCAGTGAAGCACGTTGGCCTCAGGTTCTGGATACGCAGTATTTT. It encodes CATSEARWPQVLDTQYF. The chain combines TRBV24-1 with TRBJ2-3; D is uncertain. V lost 4 bases and J 6 bases, leaving 22 bases between the germline ends. The CDR3 runs to 17 residues. The V gene's germline CDR1 is KGHDR and CDR2 SFDVKD.

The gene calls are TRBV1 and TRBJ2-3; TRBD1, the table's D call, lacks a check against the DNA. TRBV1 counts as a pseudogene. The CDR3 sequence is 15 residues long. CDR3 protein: CTSTSFGQGPDTQYF. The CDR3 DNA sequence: TGCACCAGCACCTCCTTTGGACAGGGCCCAGATACGCAGTATTTT.

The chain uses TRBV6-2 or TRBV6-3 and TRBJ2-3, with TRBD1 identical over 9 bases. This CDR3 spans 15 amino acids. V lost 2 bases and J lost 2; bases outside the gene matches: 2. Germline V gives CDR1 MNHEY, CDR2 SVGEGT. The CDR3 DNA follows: TGTGCCAGCAGTTACGGGGACAGGGACACAGATACGCAGTATTTT. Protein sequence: CASSYGDRDTDTQYF.

CDR3 protein: CASSTSGELFF. DNA of the CDR3: TGTGCCAGCAGTACTTCCGGGGAGCTGTTTTTT. The J gene is TRBJ2-2, the V gene TRBV28; D is unclear. Per the germline V gene, CDR1 is MDHEN and CDR2 is SYDVKM. The ends were cut back, 5 bases at V and 6 bases at J, with 4 bases in the middle. This CDR3 has 11 residues. Looking up the rest from reference TRBV28 and TRBJ2-2 gives the full variable domain: DVKVTQSSRYLVKRTGEKVFLECVQDMDHENMFWYRQDPGLGLRLIYFSYDVKMKEKGDIPEGYSVSREKKERFSLILESASTNQTSMYLCASSTSGELFFGEGSRLTVL.

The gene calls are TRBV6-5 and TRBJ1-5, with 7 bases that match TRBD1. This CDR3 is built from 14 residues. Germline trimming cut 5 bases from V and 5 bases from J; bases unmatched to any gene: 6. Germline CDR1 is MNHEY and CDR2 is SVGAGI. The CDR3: CASSPGTVHQPQHF. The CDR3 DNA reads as TGTGCCAGCAGTCCCGGGACAGTCCATCAGCCCCAGCATTTT.

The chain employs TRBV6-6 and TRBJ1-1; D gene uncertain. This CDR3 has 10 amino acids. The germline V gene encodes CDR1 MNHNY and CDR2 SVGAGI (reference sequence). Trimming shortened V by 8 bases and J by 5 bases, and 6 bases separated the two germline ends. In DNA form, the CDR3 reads TGTGCCAGCGGGGATACTGAAGCTTTCTTT. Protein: CASGDTEAFF.

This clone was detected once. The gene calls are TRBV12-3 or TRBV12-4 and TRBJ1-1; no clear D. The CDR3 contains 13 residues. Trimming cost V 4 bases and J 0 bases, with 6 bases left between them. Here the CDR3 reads CASSYAVNTEAFF. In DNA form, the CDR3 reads TGTGCCAGCAGTTACGCAGTGAACACTGAAGCTTTCTTT.

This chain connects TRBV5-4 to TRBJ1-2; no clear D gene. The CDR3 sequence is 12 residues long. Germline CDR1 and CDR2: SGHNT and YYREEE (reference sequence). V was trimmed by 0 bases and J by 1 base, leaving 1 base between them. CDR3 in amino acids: CASSLDNYGYTF. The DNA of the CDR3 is TGTGCCAGCAGCTTGGATAACTATGGCTACACCTTC.

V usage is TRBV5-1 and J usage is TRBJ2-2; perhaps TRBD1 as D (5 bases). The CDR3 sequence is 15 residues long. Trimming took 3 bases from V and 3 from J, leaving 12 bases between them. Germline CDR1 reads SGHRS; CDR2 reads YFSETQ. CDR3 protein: CASSSADSYTGELFF. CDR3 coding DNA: TGCGCCAGCAGCTCCGCCGACAGCTACACCGGGGAGCTGTTTTTT.

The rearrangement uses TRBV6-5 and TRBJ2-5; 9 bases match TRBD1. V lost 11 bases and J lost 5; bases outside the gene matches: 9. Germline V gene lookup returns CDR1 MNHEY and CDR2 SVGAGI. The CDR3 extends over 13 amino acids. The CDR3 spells CAGGQGIRETQYF. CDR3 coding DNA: TGTGCCGGAGGACAGGGGATCCGGGAGACCCAGTACTTC.

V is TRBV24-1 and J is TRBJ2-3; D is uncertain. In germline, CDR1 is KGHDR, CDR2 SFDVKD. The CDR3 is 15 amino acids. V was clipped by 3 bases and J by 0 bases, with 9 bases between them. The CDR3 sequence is CATSDPVDSTDTQYF. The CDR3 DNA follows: TGTGCCACCAGTGATCCCGTCGACAGCACAGATACGCAGTATTTT.

DNA of the CDR3: TGTGCCAGCGGTCGACAGAGCTATGGCTACACCTTC. Its protein is CASGRQSYGYTF. The V and J genes are TRBV9 and TRBJ1-2, with D perhaps TRBD1 (5 bases). Germline V lookup: CDR1 SGDLS, CDR2 YYNGEE. The CDR3 spans 12 residues. Trimming took off 7 bases at V and 4 bases at J, with 11 bases between the two ends.

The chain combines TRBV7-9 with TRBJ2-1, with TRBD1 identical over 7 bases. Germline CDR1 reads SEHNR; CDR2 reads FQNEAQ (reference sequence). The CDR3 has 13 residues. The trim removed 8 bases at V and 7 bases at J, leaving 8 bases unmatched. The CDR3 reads CASWRTGYNEQFF. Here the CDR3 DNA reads TGTGCCAGCTGGAGGACAGGTTATAATGAGCAGTTCTTC.

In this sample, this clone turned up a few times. The CDR3: CASSPIESYGYTF. CDR3 sequence (DNA): TGTGCCAGCAGCCCTATAGAGTCCTACGGCTACACCTTC. The rearrangement links TRBV11-2 to TRBJ1-2, with no clear D. Germline CDR1 SGHAT, CDR2 FQNNGV. There are 13 residues in the CDR3. Trimming left V 5 bases short and J 8 bases short, with 15 bases between.

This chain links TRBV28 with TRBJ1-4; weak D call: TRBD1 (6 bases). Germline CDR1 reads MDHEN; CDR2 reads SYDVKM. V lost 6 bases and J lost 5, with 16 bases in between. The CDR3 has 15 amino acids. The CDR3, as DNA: TGTGCCAGCAGGGAATTGGGGGACAAAAATGAAAAACTGTTTTTT. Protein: CASRELGDKNEKLFF.

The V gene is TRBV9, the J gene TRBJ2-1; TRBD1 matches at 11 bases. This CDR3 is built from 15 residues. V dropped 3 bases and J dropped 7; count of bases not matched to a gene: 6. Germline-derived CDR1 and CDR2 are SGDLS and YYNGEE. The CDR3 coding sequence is TGTGCCAGCAGCGGGGGACAGGGGGTGAATAATGAGCAGTTCTTC. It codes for CASSGGQGVNNEQFF.

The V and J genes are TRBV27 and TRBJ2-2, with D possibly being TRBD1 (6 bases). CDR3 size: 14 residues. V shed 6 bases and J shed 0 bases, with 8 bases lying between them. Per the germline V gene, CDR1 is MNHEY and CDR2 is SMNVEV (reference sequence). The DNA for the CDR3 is TGTGCCAGCAGACAGGGCTCGAACACCGGGGAGCTGTTTTTT. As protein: CASRQGSNTGELFF.

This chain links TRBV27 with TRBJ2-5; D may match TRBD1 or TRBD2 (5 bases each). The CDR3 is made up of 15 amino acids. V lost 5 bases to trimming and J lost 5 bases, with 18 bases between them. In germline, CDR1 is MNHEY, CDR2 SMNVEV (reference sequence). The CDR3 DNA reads TGTGCCAGCAGTCCGACCCGGGGCGTCGGGGAGACCCAGTACTTC. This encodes CASSPTRGVGETQYF.

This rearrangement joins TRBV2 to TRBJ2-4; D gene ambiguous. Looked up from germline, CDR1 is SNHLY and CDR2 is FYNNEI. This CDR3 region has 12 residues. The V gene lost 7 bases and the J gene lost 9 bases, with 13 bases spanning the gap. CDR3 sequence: CASTGRISIQYF. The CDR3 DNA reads TGTGCCAGCACCGGACGGATTAGCATTCAGTACTTC.

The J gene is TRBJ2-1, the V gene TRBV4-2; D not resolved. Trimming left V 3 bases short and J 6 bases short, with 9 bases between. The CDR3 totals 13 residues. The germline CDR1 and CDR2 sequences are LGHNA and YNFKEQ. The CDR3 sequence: CASSHQLPNEQFF. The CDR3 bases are TGTGCCAGCAGCCATCAGTTGCCCAATGAGCAGTTCTTC.

CDR3 sequence: CASSEYWASGSGGELFF. The CDR3 bases are TGTGCCAGCAGTGAATACTGGGCTAGCGGGAGTGGCGGGGAGCTGTTTTTT. The rearrangement links TRBV25-1 to TRBJ2-2; 10 nucleotides line up with TRBD2. Germline values: CDR1 MGHDK, CDR2 SYGVNS. After removal of 0 bases from V and 7 bases from J, the junction contained 8 bases not matched to a gene. The CDR3 is 17 residues long.

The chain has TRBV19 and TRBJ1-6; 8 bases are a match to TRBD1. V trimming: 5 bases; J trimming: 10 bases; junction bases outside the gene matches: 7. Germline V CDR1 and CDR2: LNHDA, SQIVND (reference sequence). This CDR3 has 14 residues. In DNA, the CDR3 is TGTGCCAGTAGTGAAGACAGGGGTGGGTCACCCCTCCACTTT. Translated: CASSEDRGGSPLHF. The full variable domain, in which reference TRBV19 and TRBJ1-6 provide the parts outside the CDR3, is DGGITQSPKYLFRKEGQNVTLSCEQNLNHDAMYWYRQDPGQGLRLIYYSQIVNDFQKGDIAEGYSVSREKKESFPLTVTSAQKNPTAFYLCASSEDRGGSPLHFGNGTRLTVT.

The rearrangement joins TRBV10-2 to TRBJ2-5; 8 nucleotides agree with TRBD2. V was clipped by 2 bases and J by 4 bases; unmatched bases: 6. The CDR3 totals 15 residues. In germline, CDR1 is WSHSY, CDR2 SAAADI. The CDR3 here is CASSEVGRAAETQYF. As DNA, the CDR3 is TGCGCCAGCAGTGAGGTCGGGAGGGCCGCAGAGACCCAGTACTTC.

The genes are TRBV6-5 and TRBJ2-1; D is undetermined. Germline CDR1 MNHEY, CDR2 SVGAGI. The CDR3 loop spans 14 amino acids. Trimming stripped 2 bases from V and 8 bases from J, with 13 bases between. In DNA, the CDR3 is TGTGCCAGCAGTTACCCGGACGCTTCCGATGAGCAGTTCTTC. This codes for CASSYPDASDEQFF.